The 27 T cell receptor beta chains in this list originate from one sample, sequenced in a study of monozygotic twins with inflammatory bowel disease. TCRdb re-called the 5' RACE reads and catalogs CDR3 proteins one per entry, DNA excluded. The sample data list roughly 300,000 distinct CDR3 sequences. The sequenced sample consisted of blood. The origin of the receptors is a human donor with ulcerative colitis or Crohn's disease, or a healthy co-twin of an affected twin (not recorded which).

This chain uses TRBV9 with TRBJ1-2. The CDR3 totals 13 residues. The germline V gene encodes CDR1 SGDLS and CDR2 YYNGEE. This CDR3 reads CASSVATVGGYTF.

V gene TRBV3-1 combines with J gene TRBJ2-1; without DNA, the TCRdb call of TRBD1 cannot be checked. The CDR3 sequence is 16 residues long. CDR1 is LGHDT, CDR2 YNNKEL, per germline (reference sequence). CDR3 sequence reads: CASSQGRPSGTTEQFF.

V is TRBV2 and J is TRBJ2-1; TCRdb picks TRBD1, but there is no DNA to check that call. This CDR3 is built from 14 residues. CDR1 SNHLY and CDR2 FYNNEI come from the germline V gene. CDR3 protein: CASSQMQGVNEQFF.

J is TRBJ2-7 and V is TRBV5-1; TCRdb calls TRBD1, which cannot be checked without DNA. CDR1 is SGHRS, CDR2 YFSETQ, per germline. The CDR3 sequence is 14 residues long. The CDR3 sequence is CASSLPPDSYEQYF.

This CDR3 is CASSLPGLGNNEQFF. The V and J genes are TRBV5-1 and TRBJ2-1; TCRdb reports TRBD2, a call that lacks DNA to check it against. This CDR3 has 15 residues. From germline, CDR1 is SGHRS and CDR2 YFSETQ.

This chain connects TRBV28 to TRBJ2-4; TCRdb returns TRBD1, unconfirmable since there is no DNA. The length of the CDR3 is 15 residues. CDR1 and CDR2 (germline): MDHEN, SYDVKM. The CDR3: CASSLTGTGGNIQYF.

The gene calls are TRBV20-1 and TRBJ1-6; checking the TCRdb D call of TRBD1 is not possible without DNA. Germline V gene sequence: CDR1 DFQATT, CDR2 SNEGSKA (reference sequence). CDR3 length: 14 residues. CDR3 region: CSARGGRANSPLHF.

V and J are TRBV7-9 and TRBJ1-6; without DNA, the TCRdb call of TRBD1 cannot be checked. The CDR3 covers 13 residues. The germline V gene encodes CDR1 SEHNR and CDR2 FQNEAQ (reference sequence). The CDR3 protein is CASRITGYSPLHF.

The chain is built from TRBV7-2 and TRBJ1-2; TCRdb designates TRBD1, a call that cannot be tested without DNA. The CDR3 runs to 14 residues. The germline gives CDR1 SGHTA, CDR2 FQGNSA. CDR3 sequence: CASGVGPYNYGYTF.

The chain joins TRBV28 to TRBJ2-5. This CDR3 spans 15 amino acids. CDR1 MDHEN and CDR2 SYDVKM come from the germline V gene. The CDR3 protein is CASNPVSPQKETQYF.

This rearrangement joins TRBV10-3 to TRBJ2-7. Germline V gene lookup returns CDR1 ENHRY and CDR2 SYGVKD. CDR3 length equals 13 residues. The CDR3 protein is CAISGEDSYEQYF.

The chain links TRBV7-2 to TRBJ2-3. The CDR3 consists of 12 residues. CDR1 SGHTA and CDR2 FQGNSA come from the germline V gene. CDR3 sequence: CASSLAMYTQYF.

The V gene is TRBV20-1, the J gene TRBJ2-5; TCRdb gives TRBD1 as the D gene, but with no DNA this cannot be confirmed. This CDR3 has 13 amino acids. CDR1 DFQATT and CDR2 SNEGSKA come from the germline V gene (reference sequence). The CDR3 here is CSARDGGKETQYF.

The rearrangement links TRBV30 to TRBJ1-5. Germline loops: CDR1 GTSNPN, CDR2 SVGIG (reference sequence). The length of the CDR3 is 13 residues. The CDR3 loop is CAWSGGLNQPQHF.

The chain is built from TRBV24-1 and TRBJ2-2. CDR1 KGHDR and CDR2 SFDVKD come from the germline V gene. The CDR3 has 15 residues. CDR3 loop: CATSDPHMDTGELFF.

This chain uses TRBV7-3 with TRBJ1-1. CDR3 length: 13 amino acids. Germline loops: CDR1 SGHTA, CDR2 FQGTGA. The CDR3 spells CASSHGLNTEAFF.

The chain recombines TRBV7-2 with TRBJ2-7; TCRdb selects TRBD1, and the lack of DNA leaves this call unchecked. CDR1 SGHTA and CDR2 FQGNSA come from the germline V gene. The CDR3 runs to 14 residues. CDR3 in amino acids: CASRSGTGPYEQYF.

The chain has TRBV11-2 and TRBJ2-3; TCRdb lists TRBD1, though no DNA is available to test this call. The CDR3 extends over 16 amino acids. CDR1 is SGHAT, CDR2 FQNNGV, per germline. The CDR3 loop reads CASSSGQSSSTDTQYF.

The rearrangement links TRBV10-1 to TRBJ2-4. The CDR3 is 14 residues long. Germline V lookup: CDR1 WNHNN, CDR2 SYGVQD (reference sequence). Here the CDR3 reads CASSAGLAKNIQYF.

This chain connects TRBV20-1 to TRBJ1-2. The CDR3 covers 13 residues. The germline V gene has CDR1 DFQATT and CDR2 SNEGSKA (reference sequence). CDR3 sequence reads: CSASTGFNYGYTF.

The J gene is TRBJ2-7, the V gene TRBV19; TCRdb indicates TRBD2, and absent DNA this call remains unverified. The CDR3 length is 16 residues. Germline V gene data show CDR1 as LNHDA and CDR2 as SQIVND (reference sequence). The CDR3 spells CASRGNRVGSGYEQYF.

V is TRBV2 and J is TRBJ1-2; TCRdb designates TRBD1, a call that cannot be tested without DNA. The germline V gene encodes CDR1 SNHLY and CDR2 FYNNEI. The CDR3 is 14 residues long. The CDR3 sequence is CASSSQGFVYGYTF.

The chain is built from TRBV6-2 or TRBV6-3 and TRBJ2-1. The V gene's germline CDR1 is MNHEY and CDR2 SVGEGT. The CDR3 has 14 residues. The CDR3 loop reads CDSSFGSGFSEQFF.

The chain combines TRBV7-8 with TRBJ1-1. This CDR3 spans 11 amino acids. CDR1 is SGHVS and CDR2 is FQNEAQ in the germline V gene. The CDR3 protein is CASSKNTEAFF. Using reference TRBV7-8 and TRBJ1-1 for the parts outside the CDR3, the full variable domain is GAGVSQSPRYKVAKRGQDVALRCDPISGHVSLFWYQQALGQGPEFLTYFQNEAQLDKSGLPSDRFFAERPEGSVSTLKIQRTQQEDSAVYLCASSKNTEAFFGQGTRLTVV.

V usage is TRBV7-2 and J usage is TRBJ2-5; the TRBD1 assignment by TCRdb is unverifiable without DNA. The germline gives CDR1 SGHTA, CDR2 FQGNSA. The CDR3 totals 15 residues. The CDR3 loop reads CASSLGRWAFETQYF.

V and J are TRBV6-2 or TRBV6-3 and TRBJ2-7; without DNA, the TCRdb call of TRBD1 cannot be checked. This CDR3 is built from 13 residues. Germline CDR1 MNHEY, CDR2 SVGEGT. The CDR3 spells CASSPRDTYEQYF.

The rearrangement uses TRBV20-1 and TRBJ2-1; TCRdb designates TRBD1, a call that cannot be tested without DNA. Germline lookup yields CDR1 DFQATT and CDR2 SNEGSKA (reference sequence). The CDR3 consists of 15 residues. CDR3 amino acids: CSARGTRSSYNEQFF.